Presented here are 20 T cell receptor beta chains from one specimen sequenced in a study of blood T cell repertoires in COVID-19. Libraries were prepared by immunoSEQ multiplex PCR; TCRdb keeps only in-frame clonotypes and omits some of them. The table records roughly 400,000 clones, about 90% of them present only once. The source material was peripheral blood. The source of these receptors is a woman aged 60-75 years with COVID-19, enrolled during active disease.

The rearrangement links TRBV5-4 to TRBJ2-5; 11 bases agree with TRBD2. Trimming removed 3 bases from V and 0 bases from J; junction bases left unmatched: 1. Germline V gene data show CDR1 as SGHNT and CDR2 as YYREEE (reference sequence). There are 15 residues in the CDR3. The CDR3 DNA reads TGTGCCAGCAGCTCACTAGCGGGGGACCAAGAGACCCAGTACTTC. Translation gives CASSSLAGDQETQYF.

The rearrangement joins TRBV4-1 to TRBJ2-3; 8 bases are shared with TRBD2. Germline loops: CDR1 MGHRA, CDR2 YSYEKL. Trimming removed 0 bases from V and 2 bases from J; junction bases left unmatched: 10. The CDR3 consists of 18 residues. The CDR3 spells CASSQDREQRGNTDTQYF. The CDR3 coding sequence is TGCGCCAGCAGCCAAGATCGTGAACAGCGGGGGAACACAGATACGCAGTATTTT.

The rearrangement links TRBV6-5 to TRBJ2-7; possible D gene TRBD1, 5 bases. Deletions cut 0 bases from V and 4 bases from J, with 13 bases between. The CDR3 sequence is 15 residues long. Germline CDR1 is MNHEY and CDR2 is SVGAGI. This chain's CDR3 is CASSYSTGAWYEQYF. The CDR3 DNA follows: TGTGCCAGCAGTTACTCAACTGGGGCCTGGTACGAGCAGTACTTC.

The rearrangement links TRBV29-1 to TRBJ1-1; D is uncertain. CDR3 length equals 13 residues. The V gene's germline CDR1 is SQVTM and CDR2 ANQGSEA. V lost 7 bases and J lost 1, with 13 bases in between. The CDR3 DNA is TGCAGCGCTCGAGTCAATGCGAACACTGAAGCTTTCTTT. It encodes CSARVNANTEAFF.

This clone was seen only once. The chain couples TRBV9 to TRBJ1-2; D unresolved. V gave up 3 bases and J gave up 3 bases, with 6 bases separating them. This CDR3 contains 12 residues. Looked up from germline, CDR1 is SGDLS and CDR2 is YYNGEE. The CDR3 DNA follows: TGTGCCAGCAGCGGGGAGGACTATGGCTACACCTTC. Residues: CASSGEDYGYTF.

In this sample, this clone turned up a few times. This chain joins TRBV10-2 and TRBJ1-1; tentatively, D is TRBD1 (6 bases). Germline V CDR1 and CDR2: WSHSY, SAAADI. The V and J ends lost 1 base and 1 base respectively, with 10 bases between them. The length of the CDR3 is 15 residues. CDR3 in amino acids: CASSEWGPTNTEAFF. The CDR3 bases are TGCGCCAGCAGTGAGTGGGGGCCGACGAACACTGAAGCTTTCTTT.

This CDR3 reads CASSLDKTEAFF. DNA of the CDR3: TGTGCCAGCAGCTTGGATAAAACTGAAGCTTTCTTT. V usage is TRBV5-6 and J usage is TRBJ1-1; D gene unclear. Germline lookup yields CDR1 SGHDT and CDR2 YYEEEE. With 0 bases removed from V and 5 bases from J, the gap between germline ends came to 5 bases. The CDR3 extends over 12 amino acids.

The chain combines TRBV2 with TRBJ1-1, with D tentatively TRBD1 (5 bases). The V end lost 8 bases, the J end lost 2 bases, and 12 bases lay between the germline ends. The CDR3 consists of 13 residues. CDR1 and CDR2 (germline): SNHLY, FYNNEI. CDR3 sequence (DNA): TGTGCCAGCGGAACAGGAGTCAACACTGAAGCTTTCTTT. Protein product: CASGTGVNTEAFF.

The chain links TRBV15 to TRBJ2-5, with 7 positions matching TRBD1. Germline trimming cut 5 bases from V and 5 bases from J; bases unmatched to any gene: 2. The length of the CDR3 is 12 residues. Per the germline V gene, CDR1 is LNHNV and CDR2 is YYDKDF (reference sequence). CDR3 bases: TGTGCCACCAGCGCCAGGGGGGAGACCCAGTACTTC. Protein: CATSARGETQYF.

The CDR3 coding sequence is TGTGCCTGGATAAGAGGGGGGGCAGGAATTGCTGGAAACACCATATATTTT. This translates into CAWIRGGAGIAGNTIYF. The chain joins TRBV30 to TRBJ1-3; maybe TRBD1 (6 bases). Germline V gene data show CDR1 as GTSNPN and CDR2 as SVGIG (reference sequence). V lost 4 bases to trimming and J lost 2 bases, with 21 bases between them. The CDR3 runs 17 residues. Together with reference TRBV30 and TRBJ1-3, the CDR3 gives the full variable domain: SQTIHQWPATLVQPVGSPLSLECTVEGTSNPNLYWYRQAAGRGLQLLFYSVGIGQISSEVPQNLSASRPQDRQFILSSKKLLLSDSGFYLCAWIRGGAGIAGNTIYFGEGSWLTVV.

The chain joins TRBV3-1 (or the pseudogene TRBV3-2) to TRBJ1-2; 10 bases line up with TRBD1. CDR1 and CDR2 (germline): LGHDT, YNNKEL (reference sequence). The CDR3 loop spans 14 amino acids. The V segment lost 5 bases and the J segment 7 bases; nucleotides outside the gene matches: 7. CDR3 amino acids: CASSSRDRGSGYTF. For the CDR3, the DNA is TGTGCCAGCAGCAGCAGGGACAGGGGCAGTGGCTACACCTTC.

This clone was detected a few times. The chain recombines TRBV4-1 with TRBJ1-5, with TRBD1 matching over 8 bases. Losses at the gene ends were 2 bases for V and 4 bases for J; bases not matched to a gene: 1. The germline V gene encodes CDR1 MGHRA and CDR2 YSYEKL. The CDR3 covers 14 residues. CDR3 coding DNA: TGCGCCAGCAGCCAACGACAGGGGAATCAGCCCCAGCATTTT. This translates into CASSQRQGNQPQHF.

The chain carries TRBV4-1 and TRBJ2-7, with 10 nucleotides matching TRBD2. Germline V lookup: CDR1 MGHRA, CDR2 YSYEKL. The CDR3 is 16 amino acids. Trimming at V came to 4 bases and at J to 5 bases, leaving 11 bases not matched to a gene. The CDR3 DNA is TGCGCCAGCAGCCGACTAGGAACTAGCGGGGCGAACGAGCAGTACTTC. Its protein is CASSRLGTSGANEQYF.

This clone was recorded a few times. The CDR3 spells CASSLAENTEAFF. CDR3 DNA: TGTGCCAGCAGTTTAGCAGAGAACACTGAAGCTTTCTTT. This chain uses TRBV27 with TRBJ1-1, with no clear D. CDR1 is MNHEY, CDR2 SMNVEV, per germline (reference sequence). The V and J ends lost 2 bases and 1 base respectively, with 5 bases between them. This CDR3 spans 13 amino acids.

The rearrangement joins TRBV6-5 to TRBJ1-6; 7 bases match TRBD1. Germline V gene data show CDR1 as MNHEY and CDR2 as SVGAGI. The V and J ends lost 7 bases and 7 bases, in that order; junction bases with no gene match: 7. The CDR3 runs 14 residues. Written as DNA, the CDR3 is TGTGCCAGCATCAGGACAGGACTAAATTCACCCCTCCACTTT. Protein product: CASIRTGLNSPLHF.

V gene TRBV28 combines with J gene TRBJ2-7; 7 bases align to TRBD1. The V gene's germline CDR1 is MDHEN and CDR2 SYDVKM. The CDR3 is 15 residues long. The trim removed 5 bases at V and 5 bases at J, leaving 12 bases unmatched. CDR3 residues: CASSLQGVKGHEQYF. The CDR3 DNA is TGTGCCAGCAGTCTTCAGGGGGTGAAAGGGCACGAGCAGTACTTC. Supplemented by reference TRBV28 and TRBJ2-7, the full variable domain reads DVKVTQSSRYLVKRTGEKVFLECVQDMDHENMFWYRQDPGLGLRLIYFSYDVKMKEKGDIPEGYSVSREKKERFSLILESASTNQTSMYLCASSLQGVKGHEQYFGPGTRLTVT.

This chain uses TRBV9 with TRBJ2-3; D gene uncertain. CDR3 size: 13 residues. Trimming cost V 3 bases and J 0 bases, with 5 bases left between them. The germline gives CDR1 SGDLS, CDR2 YYNGEE. The CDR3 DNA reads TGTGCCAGCAGCGCCCAGAGCACAGATACGCAGTATTTT. Translated, it gives CASSAQSTDTQYF.

The rearrangement joins TRBV27 to TRBJ1-5, with D possibly matching TRBD1 (5 bases). Trimming shortened V by 3 bases and J by 0 bases, and 9 bases separated the two germline ends. Germline values: CDR1 MNHEY, CDR2 SMNVEV (reference sequence). The CDR3 is 15 residues long. CDR3 in amino acids: CASSFGGRSNQPQHF. The CDR3 DNA is TGTGCCAGCAGTTTCGGGGGTCGTAGCAATCAGCCCCAGCATTTT.

This clone was detected only a few times. J is TRBJ1-2 and V is TRBV19; D remains unclear. The CDR3 has 13 residues. The V and J ends lost 4 bases and 4 bases respectively, with 10 bases between them. Looked up from germline, CDR1 is LNHDA and CDR2 is SQIVND (reference sequence). This chain's CDR3 is CASSTFNLYGYTF. The CDR3 bases are TGTGCCAGTAGTACCTTTAATCTCTATGGCTACACCTTC.

The CDR3 region is CAWSREGGAGGYTF. CDR3 DNA sequence: TGTGCCTGGAGTCGGGAGGGGGGAGCGGGTGGCTACACCTTC. The chain couples TRBV30 to TRBJ1-2; D may be TRBD1 (6 bases). The CDR3 runs 14 residues. Germline CDR1 reads GTSNPN; CDR2 reads SVGIG (reference sequence). V gave up 2 bases and J gave up 7 bases, with 17 bases separating them.